Shown below are 19 T cell receptor beta chains from a single sample sequenced in a study of response to subunit inactivated influenza vaccine. TCRdb reprocessed the RT-PCR reads with MiXCR, giving one entry per CDR3 protein. The sample shows approximately 230,000 distinct CDR3 sequences, about 12% of them seen only once. The source material was non-naive T cells sorted from PBMCs, sampled 14 to 15 days before vaccination. These receptors were collected from a man aged 45-65 years who received an inactivated influenza vaccine.

J is TRBJ2-2 and V is TRBV7-2; D is unresolved. The CDR3 consists of 15 residues. Germline V CDR1 and CDR2: SGHTA, FQGNSA. The germline V and J ends were trimmed by 5 bases and 5 bases, with 15 bases remaining between them. The CDR3 sequence: CASSPGPLGTGELFF. Written as DNA, the CDR3 is TGTGCCAGCAGCCCTGGGCCCCTCGGGACCGGGGAGCTGTTTTTT.

The chain employs TRBV12-3 or TRBV12-4 and TRBJ1-6; a weak D match, TRBD1 (5 bases). V shed 5 bases and J shed 2 bases, with 13 bases lying between them. This CDR3 comprises 16 residues. The CDR3 DNA sequence: TGTGCCAGCAGTAAGACAGCAAACCCCTATAATTCACCCCTCCACTTT. As protein: CASSKTANPYNSPLHF.

This clonotype was observed many times. The gene calls are TRBV4-2 and TRBJ2-3; D is unresolved. The CDR3 runs 14 residues. Germline-derived CDR1 and CDR2 are LGHNA and YNFKEQ. Deletions cut 1 base from V and 6 bases from J, with 11 bases between. As DNA, the CDR3 is TGTGCCAGCAGCCAAGGTCTTGTATCTGATACGCAGTATTTT. Amino acids: CASSQGLVSDTQYF.

This clonotype was detected a few times. The chain joins TRBV29-1 to TRBJ2-5, with D perhaps matching TRBD1 (5 bases). The germline gives CDR1 SQVTM, CDR2 ANQGSEA. The CDR3 has 16 amino acids. Trimming took off 2 bases at V and 0 bases at J, with 16 bases between the two ends. The CDR3 sequence is CSVEWGNYQYQETQYF. The CDR3 nucleotides read TGCAGCGTTGAATGGGGCAACTACCAGTACCAAGAGACCCAGTACTTC.

The CDR3 spells CASTSDRLTNYGYTF. In DNA, the CDR3 is TGTGCCAGCACCTCGGACAGGCTAACTAACTATGGCTACACCTTC. The V and J genes are TRBV11-1 and TRBJ1-2; 7 nucleotides agree with TRBD1. The CDR3 consists of 15 residues. Germline CDR1 and CDR2: SGHAT and FQDESV (reference sequence). The J segment lost 0 bases and the V segment lost 7 bases, leaving 8 bases of the junction unmatched.

This clonotype has at least ten counts. This sequence joins TRBV20-1 and TRBJ2-1, with a tentative D call TRBD2 (6 bases). Per the germline V gene, CDR1 is DFQATT and CDR2 is SNEGSKA (reference sequence). The CDR3 has 14 amino acids. The V end was cut by 5 bases, the J end by 10 bases, with 21 bases between. This chain's CDR3 is CSAPGSRNLMEQFF. In DNA form, the CDR3 reads TGCAGTGCTCCCGGGAGTCGAAATTTAATGGAGCAGTTCTTC.

The V call is TRBV4-1, the J call TRBJ1-2, with D unresolved. Per germline, CDR1 MGHRA and CDR2 YSYEKL. The CDR3 has 14 amino acids. Trimming shortened V by 0 bases and J by 7 bases, and 12 bases separated the two germline ends. The CDR3 reads CASSQESRIGGYTF. CDR3 bases: TGCGCCAGCAGCCAAGAATCCCGAATTGGTGGCTACACCTTC.

In this sample, this clonotype turned up a few times. The CDR3 nucleotides are TGTGCCAGCAGCCGACTAGCGGGGGGGCATAGGAATGAGCAGTTCTTC. Residues: CASSRLAGGHRNEQFF. V is TRBV6-1 and J is TRBJ2-1, with 14 bases that match TRBD2. The CDR3 is made up of 16 amino acids. Per germline, CDR1 MNHNS and CDR2 SASEGT. The V and J ends lost 6 bases and 7 bases, in that order; junction bases with no gene match: 8.

The chain's CDR3 is CASSSMGAYEQYF. The CDR3 coding sequence is TGTGCCAGCAGCTCAATGGGGGCCTACGAGCAGTACTTC. This chain joins TRBV5-6 and TRBJ2-7, with D possibly called TRBD1 or TRBD2 (5 bases each). The CDR3 totals 13 residues. Trimming stripped 3 bases from V and 2 bases from J, with 9 bases between. The germline V gene encodes CDR1 SGHDT and CDR2 YYEEEE.

The chain joins TRBV28 to TRBJ2-3; D is uncertain. The CDR3 loop spans 13 amino acids. Deletions cut 1 base from V and 4 bases from J, with 6 bases between. Germline assignment: CDR1 MDHEN and CDR2 SYDVKM. The CDR3 DNA follows: TGTGCCAGCAGTTTATACCCGTCAGATACGCAGTATTTT. This codes for CASSLYPSDTQYF.

This clonotype has a count of ten or more. The genes are TRBV10-2 and TRBJ2-5, with D hard to call. Trimming removed 0 bases from V and 5 bases from J, with 4 bases in between. CDR1 WSHSY and CDR2 SAAADI come from the germline V gene. CDR3 length: 12 amino acids. The CDR3 spells CASSESGETQYF. The CDR3, as DNA: TGCGCCAGCAGTGAGTCGGGGGAGACCCAGTACTTC.

The chain carries TRBV10-3 and TRBJ2-7; 8 bases are a match to TRBD1. Germline V gives CDR1 ENHRY, CDR2 SYGVKD. J gave up 0 bases and V 7 bases, and 8 bases lay outside the gene matches. The CDR3 extends over 15 amino acids. The CDR3 protein is CAITGDRTVSYEQYF. The CDR3 DNA reads as TGTGCCATCACTGGGGACAGGACCGTCTCCTACGAGCAGTACTTC.

This clonotype was seen only a few times. The chain employs TRBV6-1 and TRBJ1-2; a possible D gene is TRBD1 (6 bases). From germline, CDR1 is MNHNS and CDR2 SASEGT. V lost 1 base to trimming and J lost 4 bases, with 13 bases between them. This CDR3 region has 15 residues. CDR3 residues: CASSEGTGRPYGYTF. For the CDR3, the DNA is TGTGCCAGCAGTGAAGGCACAGGGCGGCCCTATGGCTACACCTTC.

This clonotype was picked up many times. The chain links TRBV7-2 to TRBJ2-1; D is possibly TRBD2 (7 bases). This CDR3 comprises 15 residues. Germline CDR1 and CDR2: SGHTA and FQGNSA. V shed 4 bases and J shed 2 bases, with 12 bases lying between them. The DNA for the CDR3 is TGTGCCAGCAGCTCGGGGGGCAGGACCTACAATGAGCAGTTCTTC. Translating gives CASSSGGRTYNEQFF.

The chain carries TRBV11-1 and TRBJ2-6; 9 positions match TRBD2. This CDR3 comprises 18 residues. Per germline, CDR1 SGHAT and CDR2 FQDESV (reference sequence). V trimming: 3 bases; J trimming: 2 bases; junction bases outside the gene matches: 8. The CDR3 nucleotides are TGTGCCAGCAGCTTCAGCGGGAGGAGAGTGGCTGGGGCCAACGTCCTGACTTTC. This gives the protein CASSFSGRRVAGANVLTF.

This clonotype was picked up a small number of times. The chain couples TRBV6-1 to TRBJ1-1; D remains unclear. The germline V and J ends were trimmed by 2 bases and 3 bases, with 7 bases remaining between them. The CDR3 sequence is 13 residues long. The V gene's germline CDR1 is MNHNS and CDR2 SASEGT. The DNA for the CDR3 is TGTGCCAGCAGTGAACGGGAAGACACTGAAGCTTTCTTT. The encoded protein is CASSEREDTEAFF.

The table lists this clonotype with a few counts. J is TRBJ2-3 and V is TRBV7-2; the match to TRBD1 covers 8 bases. The CDR3 spans 14 residues. V shed 1 base and J 11 bases; nucleotides not matched to a gene: 8. Per germline, CDR1 SGHTA and CDR2 FQGNSA. CDR3 DNA sequence: TGTGCCAGCAGCTTAGGGCAGGGGGCGGGGATGCAGTATTTT. It codes for CASSLGQGAGMQYF.

This clonotype came up many times. The rearrangement joins TRBV5-1 to TRBJ2-5; D gene ambiguous. V gave up 0 bases and J gave up 2 bases, with 17 bases separating them. The CDR3 runs to 17 residues. CDR1 and CDR2 (germline): SGHRS, YFSETQ. The CDR3 loop is CASSLGVTGRDQETQYF. CDR3 in DNA: TGCGCCAGCAGCTTGGGCGTAACCGGCAGAGATCAAGAGACCCAGTACTTC.

This clonotype was detected a few times. The V and J genes are TRBV27 and TRBJ1-6; D is unresolved. Trimming pared 3 bases from V and 4 bases from J, leaving 13 bases between. Germline lookup yields CDR1 MNHEY and CDR2 SMNVEV (reference sequence). This CDR3 comprises 16 residues. This chain's CDR3 is CASSFWAASYNSPLHF. The CDR3 nucleotides read TGTGCCAGCAGTTTCTGGGCAGCCTCGTATAATTCACCCCTCCACTTT.